What follows are 27 T cell receptor beta chains derived from one specimen sequenced in a study of vaccination and CD4 T cells after COVID-19. These receptors' antigens are unknown. Treatment of the sample: approximately 9-day PBMC culture with coronavirus spike peptide pools or control peptides (ViraFEST assay). CD4+ T cells that had been cultured provided DNA sequenced with the Oncomine TCR Beta short-read assay. TCRdb re-called the PCR reads with MiXCR, one entry per CDR3 protein. The sample records about 19,000 distinct CDR3 sequences, about half being singletons. The sequences come from CD4+ T cells from blood, cultured in vitro, collected after SARS-CoV-2 vaccination. The source is a human donor who had recovered from COVID-19.

The V and J genes are TRBV15 and TRBJ1-5; D is unresolved. The CDR3 length is 13 residues. Germline V gene sequence: CDR1 LNHNV, CDR2 YYDKDF (reference sequence). V shed 4 bases and J shed 4 bases, with 8 bases lying between them. The CDR3 DNA is TGTGCCACCAGCAAAGGGTCTAATCAGCCCCAGCATTTT. This encodes CATSKGSNQPQHF.

The V gene is TRBV20-1, the J gene TRBJ2-3, with 13 bases identical to TRBD2. V lost 3 bases, J lost 4 bases, and 10 bases stayed unmatched. CDR3 size: 17 residues. Germline assignment: CDR1 DFQATT and CDR2 SNEGSKA (reference sequence). In nucleotides, the CDR3 is TGCAGTGCTAGCCTCTCAGGACTAGCGGGAGCGGCAGATACGCAGTATTTT. Residues: CSASLSGLAGAADTQYF.

The rearrangement uses TRBV28 and TRBJ2-1; D is possibly TRBD1 or TRBD2 (5 bases each). V was trimmed by 3 bases and J by 2 bases, leaving 8 bases between them. Looked up from germline, CDR1 is MDHEN and CDR2 is SYDVKM. The CDR3 runs to 14 residues. CDR3 coding DNA: TGTGCCAGCAGTTTGCAGGGAGCCTACAATGAGCAGTTCTTC. Protein: CASSLQGAYNEQFF.

V usage is TRBV7-2 and J usage is TRBJ2-2; TRBD1 agrees at 8 bases. Germline-derived CDR1 and CDR2 are SGHTA and FQGNSA. V dropped 5 bases and J dropped 3; count of bases not matched to a gene: 5. The CDR3 has 15 amino acids. The CDR3 loop is CASSHTTGDTGELFF. The CDR3 coding sequence is TGTGCCAGCAGCCATACGACAGGGGACACCGGGGAGCTGTTTTTT. Supplemented by reference TRBV7-2 and TRBJ2-2, the full variable domain reads GAGVSQSPSNKVTEKGKDVELRCDPISGHTALYWYRQSLGQGLEFLIYFQGNSAPDKSGLPSDRFSAERTGGSVSTLTIQRTQQEDSAVYLCASSHTTGDTGELFFGEGSRLTVL.

This chain links TRBV20-1 with TRBJ1-5, with D unresolved. This CDR3 has 14 residues. The ends were cut back, 3 bases at V and 0 bases at J, with 9 bases in the middle. CDR1 DFQATT and CDR2 SNEGSKA come from the germline V gene (reference sequence). CDR3 residues: CSASALHSNQPQHF. The DNA for the CDR3 is TGCAGTGCTAGCGCTCTGCATAGCAATCAGCCCCAGCATTTT.

This sequence joins TRBV21-1 and TRBJ2-7; the tabulated D call, TRBD1, remains unverified against the DNA. TRBV21-1 is listed as a pseudogene. The CDR3 runs 14 residues. This CDR3 reads CASSSRDRGYEQYF. The CDR3 coding sequence is TGTGCCAGCAGCAGCCGGGACAGGGGTTACGAGCAGTACTTC.

This chain joins TRBV2 and TRBJ1-2; the match to TRBD1 covers 9 bases. The V segment lost 6 bases and the J segment 2 bases; nucleotides outside the gene matches: 1. Germline V gene data show CDR1 as SNHLY and CDR2 as FYNNEI. The CDR3 is 13 amino acids. The CDR3 sequence is CASRGTGNYGYTF. CDR3 DNA: TGTGCCAGCAGAGGGACAGGGAACTATGGCTACACCTTC.

The chain carries TRBV6-1 and TRBJ2-7; a weak D match, TRBD2 (6 bases). This CDR3 is built from 16 residues. Trimming cost V 5 bases and J 3 bases, with 20 bases left between them. Germline CDR1 and CDR2: MNHNS and SASEGT. The CDR3 region is CASSRRGLGGYYEQYF. The CDR3 DNA follows: TGTGCCAGCAGTAGACGTGGACTTGGGGGGTACTACGAGCAGTACTTC.

In this sample, this clonotype turned up once. The V call is TRBV7-9, the J call TRBJ2-5; D not certain. V was shortened by 3 bases and J by 4 bases, with 12 bases between the two germline ends. Germline V gives CDR1 SEHNR, CDR2 FQNEAQ (reference sequence). This CDR3 region has 14 residues. CDR3 sequence (DNA): TGTGCCAGCAGCTTGTCGCAGGACCTAGAGACCCAGTACTTC. Protein product: CASSLSQDLETQYF.

The chain joins TRBV21-1 to TRBJ1-2. TRBV21-1 is a pseudogene locus. The CDR3 covers 13 residues. CDR3 sequence: CASRGSGTYGYTF. For the CDR3, the DNA is TGTGCCAGCAGGGGAAGCGGGACCTATGGCTACACCTTC.

This clonotype was recorded only once. The V and J genes are TRBV10-3 and TRBJ1-3, with D perhaps TRBD1 (5 bases). Germline lookup yields CDR1 ENHRY and CDR2 SYGVKD. V was pared by 2 bases and J by 0 bases, with 8 bases between. The CDR3 has 15 amino acids. The CDR3 nucleotides are TGTGCCATCAGTGAGGCAGGGTACTCTGGAAACACCATATATTTT. It yields the protein CAISEAGYSGNTIYF.

The chain recombines TRBV5-1 with TRBJ2-5; 9 bases are shared with TRBD1. The CDR3 is 14 residues long. Germline assignment: CDR1 SGHRS and CDR2 YFSETQ. V lost 0 bases to trimming and J lost 5 bases; unmatched junction nucleotides: 2. CDR3 loop: CASSLGQGDETQYF. The CDR3 DNA sequence: TGCGCCAGCAGCTTGGGACAGGGGGATGAGACCCAGTACTTC.

DNA of the CDR3: TGTGCCAGCAGTCCGCGAATCGGGACTAGCGGAACCTACGAGCAGTACTTC. This codes for CASSPRIGTSGTYEQYF. The chain recombines TRBV27 with TRBJ2-7; TRBD2 matches at 11 bases. Germline CDR1 and CDR2: MNHEY and SMNVEV (reference sequence). The V segment lost 5 bases and the J segment 2 bases; nucleotides outside the gene matches: 11. This CDR3 comprises 17 residues.

The chain couples TRBV28 to TRBJ2-7, with 9 bases identical to TRBD1. Germline CDR1 and CDR2: MDHEN and SYDVKM. The CDR3 length is 12 residues. V lost 6 bases, J lost 5 bases, and 2 bases stayed unmatched. The CDR3 nucleotides are TGTGCCAGCAGGGGACAGGGCAACGAGCAGTACTTC. Translating gives CASRGQGNEQYF.

This chain links TRBV15 with TRBJ2-5; no firm D call. Germline V gives CDR1 LNHNV, CDR2 YYDKDF (reference sequence). The ends were cut back, 5 bases at V and 5 bases at J, with 9 bases in the middle. CDR3 length equals 12 residues. The chain's CDR3 is CATSPSRETQYF. The CDR3 nucleotides read TGTGCCACCAGCCCCAGCCGGGAGACCCAGTACTTC.

The CDR3, as DNA: TGTGCCAGCCCGAAGGGTAGGGCCCACAATGAGCAGTTCTTC. This gives the protein CASPKGRAHNEQFF. The chain couples TRBV6-1 to TRBJ2-1, with no clear D. V lost 8 bases and J lost 5, with 16 bases in between. Looked up from germline, CDR1 is MNHNS and CDR2 is SASEGT. This CDR3 contains 14 residues.

The J gene is TRBJ2-5, the V gene TRBV7-9; D might be TRBD1 (5 bases). CDR1 and CDR2 (germline): SEHNR, FQNEAQ (reference sequence). The CDR3 runs 13 residues. The V end was cut by 2 bases, the J end by 4 bases, with 8 bases between. CDR3 sequence (DNA): TGTGCCAGCAGCTTAATGGGGCGAGAGACCCAGTACTTC. Its translation: CASSLMGRETQYF.

The rearrangement links TRBV7-9 to TRBJ2-4; 13 bases fit TRBD2. The CDR3 sequence is 14 residues long. Losses at the gene ends were 5 bases for V and 8 bases for J; bases not matched to a gene: 3. Germline V lookup: CDR1 SEHNR, CDR2 FQNEAQ (reference sequence). The CDR3 coding sequence is TGTGCCAGCAGCCGGACTAGCGGGAGTGACATTCAGTACTTC. Its protein is CASSRTSGSDIQYF.

Here the CDR3 reads CSVEGKMYNEQYF. The CDR3 nucleotides read TGCAGCGTTGAAGGAAAGATGTACAACGAGCAGTACTTC. The V gene is TRBV29-1, the J gene TRBJ2-7; D remains ambiguous. The length of the CDR3 is 13 residues. Germline V gives CDR1 SQVTM, CDR2 ANQGSEA. V shed 1 base and J shed 5 bases, with 12 bases lying between them.

The chain is built from TRBV27 and TRBJ2-5; D possibly uses TRBD1 or TRBD2 (6 bases each). The CDR3 is made up of 11 amino acids. Germline CDR1 MNHEY, CDR2 SMNVEV (reference sequence). The CDR3 region has the DNA TGTGGGGTGGGGGGCCGGGAGACCCAGTACTTC. This encodes CGVGGRETQYF.

This clonotype showed up just a few times. V usage is TRBV28 and J usage is TRBJ2-7, with D perhaps matching TRBD2 (6 bases). Trimming left V 4 bases short and J 3 bases short, with 16 bases between. CDR3 size: 15 residues. The germline V gene encodes CDR1 MDHEN and CDR2 SYDVKM. The CDR3 DNA is TGTGCCAGCAGTTCCCCCGGGACTCTAAACTACGAGCAGTACTTC. Translating it yields CASSSPGTLNYEQYF.

The chain combines TRBV7-9 with TRBJ1-2; 10 nucleotides align to TRBD1. The germline CDR1 and CDR2 sequences are SEHNR and FQNEAQ (reference sequence). The ends lost 1 base at V and 7 bases at J; junction bases unmatched: 15. This CDR3 contains 18 residues. CDR3 amino acids: CASSLGLGQGSGASGYTF. CDR3 DNA sequence: TGTGCCAGCAGCTTAGGTCTGGGACAGGGGTCGGGGGCCTCTGGCTACACCTTC.

With regard to this clonotype: The junction shows a germline mismatch at one end, possibly a read error. This CDR3 is CASTAGGFHNSPLHF. CDR3 DNA sequence: TGTGCCAGCACCGCAGGGGGCTTTCATAATTCACCTCTCCACTTT. The chain is built from TRBV7-9 and TRBJ1-6; 8 bases line up with TRBD1. Germline-derived CDR1 and CDR2 are SEHNR and FQNEAQ (reference sequence). The CDR3 extends over 15 amino acids. The full variable domain, with the rest looked up from reference TRBV7-9 and TRBJ1-6, is DTGVSQNPRHKITKRGQNVTFRCDPISEHNRLYWYRQTLGQGPEFLTYFQNEAQLEKSRLLSDRFSAERPKGSFSTLEIQRTEQGDSAMYLCASTAGGFHNSPLHFGNGTRLTVT.

The CDR3 loop is CASSRGQGRLLNTEAFF. CDR3 DNA: TGTGCCAGCAGCCGTGGACAGGGCCGCCTTCTGAACACTGAAGCTTTCTTT. This rearrangement joins TRBV11-3 to TRBJ1-1; 8 positions agree with TRBD1. CDR1 and CDR2 from the germline V gene are SGHNT and YENEEA. The CDR3 contains 17 residues. V dropped 5 bases and J dropped 0; count of bases not matched to a gene: 11.

J is TRBJ2-1 and V is TRBV6-2 or TRBV6-3; 8 bases agree with TRBD2. From germline, CDR1 is MNHEY and CDR2 SVGEGT. CDR3 size: 16 residues. With 4 bases clipped from V and 6 bases from J, the junction kept 11 bases outside the gene matches. The DNA of the CDR3 is TGTGCCAGCAGTTTTTCCCAGACTACTAGCGGCAATGAGCAGTTCTTC. It yields the protein CASSFSQTTSGNEQFF.

There are a few counts of this clonotype. This chain connects TRBV24-1 to TRBJ2-1, with a tentative D call TRBD1 (5 bases). CDR3 length: 16 residues. Germline V gene lookup returns CDR1 KGHDR and CDR2 SFDVKD. With 0 bases removed from V and 0 bases from J, the gap between germline ends came to 8 bases. The CDR3 DNA follows: TGTGCCACCAGTGATTTGGACAGTAGCTCCTACAATGAGCAGTTCTTC. It encodes CATSDLDSSSYNEQFF.

The chain links TRBV19 to TRBJ2-7, with a possible D match to TRBD1 (8 bases). V lost 9 bases, J lost 2 bases, and 20 bases lay in between. This CDR3 comprises 15 residues. From germline, CDR1 is LNHDA and CDR2 SQIVND (reference sequence). CDR3 region: CASTPGGQVTYEQYF. The CDR3 DNA is TGTGCCAGCACACCGGGGGGACAGGTTACCTACGAGCAGTACTTC.